The 29 T cell receptor beta chains listed next were all sequenced from one sample in a study of identical twins. A single record per CDR3 protein comes from TCRdb applying MiXCR to the 5' RACE reads. The table has approximately 700,000 distinct CDR3 sequences, around 5.7% seen once; the top ten hold about 2%. Sequencing used naive T cells sorted from blood. The receptor set was obtained from a man aged 18 to 30 in good health.

This clonotype was counted ten times or more. This chain links TRBV28 with TRBJ2-7; 9 bases align to TRBD1. Trimming took 6 bases from V and 2 from J; bases not matched to a gene: 5. The germline V gene encodes CDR1 MDHEN and CDR2 SYDVKM. The CDR3 covers 14 residues. The CDR3, as DNA: TGTGCCAGCAGAGGGACAGGGCGACCCTACGAGCAGTACTTC. This translates into CASRGTGRPYEQYF.

At least ten counts were recorded for this clonotype. J is TRBJ2-1 and V is TRBV29-1; D ambiguous. The V gene's germline CDR1 is SQVTM and CDR2 ANQGSEA. CDR3 size: 15 residues. The ends were cut back, 6 bases at V and 0 bases at J, with 15 bases in the middle. CDR3 bases: TGCAGCGTCAATGGCCAGGAGAGCTCCTACAATGAGCAGTTCTTC. Translating gives CSVNGQESSYNEQFF.

This clonotype has more than one count but fewer than ten. The CDR3 DNA sequence: TGTGCCAGCAGTACCCCGAGGGGGAGCTCCTACGAGCAGTACTTC. Translated, it gives CASSTPRGSSYEQYF. The chain recombines TRBV11-2 with TRBJ2-7; D might be TRBD1 (6 bases). V was pared by 6 bases and J by 0 bases, with 15 bases between. This CDR3 has 15 amino acids. Germline-derived CDR1 and CDR2 are SGHAT and FQNNGV.

The V and J genes are TRBV24-1 and TRBJ2-6; D might be TRBD2 (5 bases). Germline V lookup: CDR1 KGHDR, CDR2 SFDVKD. Trimming shortened V by 9 bases and J by 4 bases, and 9 bases separated the two germline ends. The CDR3 runs 13 residues. The CDR3 reads CATEAAGANVLTF. The CDR3 coding sequence is TGTGCCACCGAAGCGGCGGGGGCCAACGTCCTGACTTTC.

This clonotype was detected a few times. The V call is TRBV5-1, the J call TRBJ2-3; weak D call: TRBD1 (6 bases). V was pared by 4 bases and J by 0 bases, with 21 bases between. Germline loops: CDR1 SGHRS, CDR2 YFSETQ. This CDR3 is 18 amino acids long. The DNA for the CDR3 is TGCGCCAGCAGCGAACTTACTATACAGGGATTTAGCACAGATACGCAGTATTTT. Its protein is CASSELTIQGFSTDTQYF.

This clonotype was seen only once. It may be a read error: a sequence one base away is much more abundant. The rearrangement links TRBV20-1 to TRBJ2-5, with D unclear. The V gene's germline CDR1 is DFQATT and CDR2 SNEGSKA (reference sequence). The CDR3 is made up of 11 amino acids. Between the trimmed V and J ends, which lost 5 bases and 12 bases, there was a span of 16 bases. The CDR3 coding sequence is TGCAGTGCTCAGACCTGGGTCTCCGAGTACTTC. Translated: CSAQTWVSEYF.

This clonotype has a count of ten or more. Germline and junction disagree at one end, which may indicate a read error. The CDR3 region is CASSSGGGTQYF. The CDR3 DNA sequence: TGTGCCAGCAGTTCCGGGGGTGGCACGCAGTATTTT. This chain uses TRBV5-1 with TRBJ2-3, with D perhaps TRBD2 (6 bases). Looked up from germline, CDR1 is SGHRS and CDR2 is YFSETQ. The CDR3 has 12 residues.

This clonotype was detected many times. The V call is TRBV6-1, the J call TRBJ2-2; the D gene is possibly TRBD2 (6 bases). The germline V gene has CDR1 MNHNS and CDR2 SASEGT. V was pared by 6 bases and J by 4 bases, with 15 bases between. The length of the CDR3 is 15 residues. DNA of the CDR3: TGTGCCAGCAGCCTCCTCGGGACTGTCACCGGGGAGCTGTTTTTT. This gives the protein CASSLLGTVTGELFF.

The rearrangement uses TRBV20-1 and TRBJ2-5; TRBD1 matches 9 bases. CDR1 is DFQATT and CDR2 is SNEGSKA in the germline V gene (reference sequence). Trimming removed 5 bases from V and 5 bases from J; junction bases left unmatched: 6. This CDR3 comprises 13 residues. CDR3 loop: CSARPGQGETQYF. CDR3 sequence (DNA): TGCAGTGCTCGCCCGGGACAGGGTGAGACCCAGTACTTC.

This clonotype was observed a handful of times. The CDR3, as DNA: TGTGCCAGCAGTTATGATTTCGTCGGGAGGTTAGGGAGAAATTCACCCCTCCACTTT. It codes for CASSYDFVGRLGRNSPLHF. This chain connects TRBV6-5 to TRBJ1-6; D call uncertain. There are 19 residues in the CDR3. The germline V and J ends were trimmed by 3 bases and 7 bases, with 25 bases remaining between them. Germline V lookup: CDR1 MNHEY, CDR2 SVGAGI.

This clonotype turned up a few times. One junction end disagrees with the germline gene, perhaps due to a read error. The chain has TRBV20-1 and TRBJ2-6; unclear D gene. The CDR3 totals 14 residues. From germline, CDR1 is DFQATT and CDR2 SNEGSKA (reference sequence). In nucleotides, the CDR3 is TGCAGTGCGAGAGTGACCCCTGGGGCCAACGTCCTGACTTTC. Translating gives CSARVTPGANVLTF.

This clonotype was detected ten times or more. This chain links TRBV11-3 with TRBJ2-1, with 9 bases matching TRBD2. Losses at the gene ends were 3 bases for V and 6 bases for J; bases not matched to a gene: 9. The germline gives CDR1 SGHNT, CDR2 YENEEA. This CDR3 is 16 amino acids long. CDR3 DNA sequence: TGTGCCAGCAGCTTCTCCGGGACTAGCTTACCCAATGAGCAGTTCTTC. It encodes CASSFSGTSLPNEQFF.

This clonotype was seen at least ten times. The gene calls are TRBV20-1 and TRBJ2-3; D is perhaps TRBD2 (6 bases). The V gene lost 1 base and the J gene lost 0 bases, with 17 bases spanning the gap. Germline CDR1 is DFQATT and CDR2 is SNEGSKA (reference sequence). The CDR3 runs to 17 residues. CDR3 in amino acids: CSARGGTSKTSTDTQYF. In DNA form, the CDR3 reads TGCAGTGCTAGAGGGGGCACTAGCAAAACGAGCACAGATACGCAGTATTTT.

This clonotype showed up many times. V and J are TRBV20-1 and TRBJ1-5; D not certain. Germline assignment: CDR1 DFQATT and CDR2 SNEGSKA (reference sequence). Between the trimmed V and J ends, which lost 0 bases and 11 bases, there was a span of 20 bases. The CDR3 totals 15 residues. The CDR3: CSARDPRTYNQAQHF. The CDR3 nucleotides are TGCAGTGCTAGAGATCCCCGGACCTACAATCAAGCCCAGCATTTT.

Many counts were recorded for this clonotype. This chain joins TRBV20-1 and TRBJ2-3, with D possibly being TRBD2 (6 bases). The CDR3 covers 14 residues. V dropped 4 bases and J dropped 3 bases, with 14 bases sitting between them. The germline V gene encodes CDR1 DFQATT and CDR2 SNEGSKA (reference sequence). CDR3 bases: TGCAGTGCTACCAAACGCGGGGCGACAGATACGCAGTATTTT. Translated: CSATKRGATDTQYF.

This clonotype was recorded many times. The chain links TRBV9 to TRBJ2-1; 7 bases align to TRBD1. This CDR3 has 14 residues. Trimming removed 3 bases from V and 5 bases from J; junction bases left unmatched: 5. The germline V gene encodes CDR1 SGDLS and CDR2 YYNGEE. Here the CDR3 DNA reads TGTGCCAGCAGCGGAAATACAGGGGACAATGAGCAGTTCTTC. This codes for CASSGNTGDNEQFF.

The sample holds many counts of this clonotype. The chain employs TRBV20-1 and TRBJ1-1; 12 nucleotides match TRBD1. V lost 4 bases to trimming and J lost 6 bases; unmatched junction nucleotides: 3. Germline assignment: CDR1 DFQATT and CDR2 SNEGSKA (reference sequence). CDR3 size: 13 residues. The CDR3 reads CSATRDRGPEAFF. In nucleotides, the CDR3 is TGCAGTGCTACCCGGGACAGGGGGCCTGAAGCTTTCTTT.

There are many counts of this clonotype. This chain links TRBV20-1 with TRBJ2-7, with no clear D. V lost 1 base and J lost 4, with 5 bases in between. Germline CDR1 reads DFQATT; CDR2 reads SNEGSKA (reference sequence). The CDR3 length is 11 residues. CDR3: CSARAHYEQYF. The CDR3 DNA reads TGCAGTGCTAGAGCCCATTACGAGCAGTACTTC.

This clonotype came up many times. The chain has TRBV20-1 and TRBJ2-7; D is undetermined. Looked up from germline, CDR1 is DFQATT and CDR2 is SNEGSKA (reference sequence). The ends were cut back, 0 bases at V and 0 bases at J, with 12 bases in the middle. The CDR3 is 15 amino acids. DNA for the CDR3: TGCAGTGCTAGAGATGCAGGAACCAACTCCTACGAGCAGTACTTC. As protein: CSARDAGTNSYEQYF.

This sequence joins TRBV24-1 and TRBJ2-1, with D perhaps TRBD2 (6 bases). Germline CDR1 and CDR2: KGHDR and SFDVKD. CDR3 length: 17 amino acids. Between the trimmed V and J ends, which lost 0 bases and 6 bases, there was a span of 17 bases. In DNA, the CDR3 is TGTGCCACCAGTGATTTGCCCGGAGGGGTGGATGGCAATGAGCAGTTCTTC. It translates to CATSDLPGGVDGNEQFF.

V gene TRBV2 combines with J gene TRBJ1-2; 8 bases agree with TRBD1. The CDR3 runs to 18 residues. Germline CDR1 reads SNHLY; CDR2 reads FYNNEI. Trimming cost V 8 bases and J 8 bases; bases outside gene matches: 25. Here the CDR3 DNA reads TGTGCCAGCTATAGAGGCTATCCGGGACAGGAAAGCCCGAGGGGCTACACCTTC. Protein sequence: CASYRGYPGQESPRGYTF.

The CDR3 is CAARVQEKLFF. The CDR3 DNA is TGTGCCGCCCGGGTACAGGAAAAACTGTTTTTT. The genes are TRBV30 and TRBJ1-4; no reliable D call. V shed 8 bases and J shed 8 bases, with 12 bases lying between them. Germline assignment: CDR1 GTSNPN and CDR2 SVGIG (reference sequence). The CDR3 contains 11 residues.

The chain links TRBV27 to TRBJ2-4; D might be TRBD1 or TRBD2, each matching 5 bases. There are 14 residues in the CDR3. Trimming left V 6 bases short and J 9 bases short, with 18 bases between. Germline V gene sequence: CDR1 MNHEY, CDR2 SMNVEV (reference sequence). As DNA, the CDR3 is TGTGCCAGCAGGAGCCCCGGGACGTCCATCATTCAGTACTTC. Amino acid sequence: CASRSPGTSIIQYF.

Many counts were recorded for this clonotype. V is TRBV20-1 and J is TRBJ1-1, with D possibly TRBD1 on 6 matching bases. The CDR3 extends over 13 amino acids. Trimming removed 3 bases at V and 1 base at J, with 9 bases between. Germline CDR1 reads DFQATT; CDR2 reads SNEGSKA (reference sequence). CDR3 in DNA: TGCAGTGCTAGGGACAGAAAGAACACTGAAGCTTTCTTT. This sequence encodes CSARDRKNTEAFF.

In its sample, this clonotype was seen many times. This rearrangement joins TRBV11-2 to TRBJ2-5, with D unresolved. Trimming removed 1 base from V and 0 bases from J, with 6 bases in between. Germline-derived CDR1 and CDR2 are SGHAT and FQNNGV. The length of the CDR3 is 14 residues. The chain's CDR3 is CASSLGSHQETQYF. The CDR3 nucleotides read TGTGCCAGCAGCTTAGGATCCCACCAAGAGACCCAGTACTTC.

The chain uses TRBV20-1 and TRBJ1-1, with 10 bases identical to TRBD1. CDR1 is DFQATT, CDR2 SNEGSKA, per germline (reference sequence). The CDR3 is 11 amino acids. CDR3 protein: CKGQGPTEAFF. The CDR3 DNA sequence: TGCAAGGGACAGGGGCCCACTGAAGCTTTCTTT.

This clonotype was detected many times. The gene calls are TRBV12-3 or TRBV12-4 and TRBJ1-5; D is uncertain. This CDR3 is built from 15 residues. Trimming left V 4 bases short and J 3 bases short, with 13 bases between. Here the CDR3 DNA reads TGTGCCAGCAGTTCTGGCGACATCCCCAATCAGCCCCAGCATTTT. Translation: CASSSGDIPNQPQHF.

There are many counts of this clonotype. The CDR3: CASRREDETQYF. DNA of the CDR3: TGTGCCAGCAGACGGGAGGATGAGACCCAGTACTTC. The chain uses TRBV6-5 and TRBJ2-5; the match to TRBD2 covers 7 bases. From germline, CDR1 is MNHEY and CDR2 SVGAGI. Germline trimming cut 6 bases from V and 5 bases from J; bases unmatched to any gene: 3. This CDR3 spans 12 amino acids.

Worth noting for this clonotype: A much larger clone is a single base away; this may be a read error. V and J are TRBV27 and TRBJ2-1; D gene ambiguous. Germline loops: CDR1 MNHEY, CDR2 SMNVEV (reference sequence). This CDR3 spans 15 amino acids. CDR3 DNA: TGTACCAGCAGTTCCTTGACTCACTCCTACAATGAGCAGTTCTTC. Translation: CTSSSLTHSYNEQFF.